The rows below give T cell receptor beta chains drawn from one sample of a study of cytomegalovirus exposure and HLA in healthy donors. The assay was immunoSEQ multiplex PCR, and TCRdb's table has in-frame clones only and misses some. In the table there are 50,000 or so clones, 77% of which are singletons. Specimen: PBMCs. These receptors came from a woman between 40 and 50 years old in good health and CMV-seropositive. CDR3s include the opening cysteine and the closing phenylalanine or tryptophan. D genes are given only for firm matches. Expanded clones are given a class, and other clones once, few, many or no size at all.

>TRBJ1-1|14|TRBV11-2|.|.
TGTGCCAGCAGCTTAAGGGAGGGGAACACTGAAGCTTTCTTT
CASSLREGNTEAFF
>TRBJ2-5|15|TRBV2|.|TRBD1
TGTGCCAGCAACGAAGGTGGGACAGGGGGCGAGACCCAGTACTTC
CASNEGGTGGETQYF
>TRBJ1-1|13|TRBV19|.|TRBD1
TGTGCCAGTAGTGGTGACAGGGACACTGAAGCTTTCTTT
CASSGDRDTEAFF
>TRBJ2-1|15|TRBV13|.|TRBD1
TGTGCCAGCGGCTACCGGGACAGGGGAGGGAATGAGCAGTTCTTC
CASGYRDRGGNEQFF
>TRBJ1-1|13|TRBV10-1|.|.
TGCGCCAGCATGGGACACCCGAACACTGAAGCTTTCTTT
CASMGHPNTEAFF
>TRBJ2-2|14|TRBV25-1|.|TRBD1
TGTGCCACCGACAGGGGTCTAAACACCGGGGAGCTGTTTTTT
CATDRGLNTGELFF
>TRBJ2-1|13|TRBV2|.|.
TGTGCCAGCAGTGAAGATCGTGGAGTTGAGCAGTTCTTC
CASSEDRGVEQFF
>TRBJ2-7|13|TRBV7-9|.|.
TGTGCCAGCAGCGGTCAGGGGGGCTACGAGCAGTACTTC
CASSGQGGYEQYF
>TRBJ1-2|14|TRBV29-1|.|.
TGCAGCGTTGAAGAGCCGACGGGCGGGGGAGGCTACACCTTC
CSVEEPTGGGGYTF
>TRBJ2-7|12|TRBV5-8|.|TRBD1
TGTGCCAGCCGGACAGGGATATACGAGCAGTACTTC
CASRTGIYEQYF
>TRBJ2-7|13|TRBV18|.|TRBD1
TGTGCCAGCTCTTCGGACAGGGCCTACGAGCAGTACTTC
CASSSDRAYEQYF
>TRBJ1-5|15|TRBV28|.|.
TGTGCCAGCAGTTTTTCGGTAGCAGTTTTTCAGCCCCAGCATTTT
CASSFSVAVFQPQHF
>TRBJ2-5|14|TRBV18|.|.
TGTGCCAGCTCCCGTTCAGGGGAGGGAGAGACCCAGTACTTC
CASSRSGEGETQYF
>TRBJ1-1|15|TRBV7-9|.|TRBD1
TGTGCCAGCAGCGGTTTGGGACAGGGGGGCACTGAAGCTTTCTTT
CASSGLGQGGTEAFF
>TRBJ2-3|14|TRBV6-5|.|TRBD2
TGTGCCAGCAGCCAAGCGGGGTTGGCAGATACGCAGTATTTT
CASSQAGLADTQYF
>TRBJ2-3|14|TRBV6-5|.|.
TGTGCCAGCAGTTACCCGCCACCTAGGGGGTTTGGGTATTTT
CASSYPPPRGFGYF
>TRBJ1-2|14|TRBV7-2|.|.
TGTGCCAGCAGCTTAGTAACAGGGAACTATGGCTACACCTTC
CASSLVTGNYGYTF
>TRBJ1-6|16|TRBV2|.|.
TGTGCCAGCACCCCTCCCCGGAGCTCCTATAATTCACCCCTCCACTTT
CASTPPRSSYNSPLHF
>TRBJ1-5|14|TRBV28|.|TRBD1
TGTGCCAGCAGATCCGACAGGGACAATCAGCCCCAGCATTTT
CASRSDRDNQPQHF
>TRBJ2-5|15|TRBV5-1|.|.
TGCGCCAGCAGCTTGGCCGAGGGGGGGCAAGAGACCCAGTACTTC
CASSLAEGGQETQYF
>TRBJ1-4|14|TRBV19|.|TRBD1
TGTGCCAGTATTTCACAGGGGGCAGGTGAAAAACTGTTTTTT
CASISQGAGEKLFF
>TRBJ2-7|15|TRBV5-1|.|.
TGCGCCAGCAGATTGGAACCAGGAATGCCCTACGAGCAGTACTTC
CASRLEPGMPYEQYF
>TRBJ1-2|15|TRBV4-2|.|TRBD1
TGTGCCAGCAGCCCTCCTGGACAGGGGGAGTATGGCTACACCTTC
CASSPPGQGEYGYTF
>TRBJ2-3|15|TRBV5-1|.|.
TGCGCCAGCAGCTTAAATACAGGGTACACAGATACGCAGTATTTT
CASSLNTGYTDTQYF
>TRBJ2-7|17|TRBV7-2|once|TRBD2
TGTGCCAGCAGCTTAGTGGGGACTAGCGGGGCCTTCTACGAGCAGTACTTC
CASSLVGTSGAFYEQYF
>TRBJ2-2|15|TRBV7-2|.|.
TGTGCCAGCAGCTTGAGGAGGGAATGGACCGGGGAGCTGTTTTTT
CASSLRREWTGELFF
>TRBJ2-5|15|TRBV7-3|.|.
TGTGCCAGCAGCTTTAGGGGTGGAAGCTCGGAGACCCAGTACTTC
CASSFRGGSSETQYF
>TRBJ2-5|10|TRBV29-1|.|.
TGCAGCGTTGTAAAAGAGACCCAGTACTTC
CSVVKETQYF
>TRBJ1-2|14|TRBV10-1|once|.
TGCGCCAGCAGTGGGAGGGATCTAAACTATGGCTACACCTTC
CASSGRDLNYGYTF
>TRBJ1-2|15|TRBV7-6|.|TRBD1
TGTGCCAGCAGCTTAGACGGACAGGGGACCTATGGCTACACCTTC
CASSLDGQGTYGYTF
>TRBJ2-1|15|TRBV7-8|.|TRBD1
TGTGCCAGCAGCTTAGTGGGGGACAGGGCGAATGAGCAGTTCTTC
CASSLVGDRANEQFF
>TRBJ1-6|16|TRBV25-1|.|TRBD1
TGTGCCAGCAGTGACCCCAGGACAGGGACCAAATCACCCCTCCACTTT
CASSDPRTGTKSPLHF
>TRBJ2-7|14|TRBV5-1|.|.
TGCGCCAGCAGTTCAGATTCGGGAACCTACGAGCAGTACTTC
CASSSDSGTYEQYF
>TRBJ1-2|12|TRBV6-5|.|.
TGTGCCAGCAGTCCAGAGCCCGGGATCTCTGTCTTC
CASSPEPGISVF
>TRBJ1-4|15|TRBV28|few|TRBD1
TGTGCCAGCAGCCTCGGACAGGGAGGGAATGAAAAACTGTTTTTT
CASSLGQGGNEKLFF
>TRBJ2-7|13|TRBV2|once|TRBD1
TGTGCCGGTAGGGACAGAAGAATGGACGAGCAGTACTTC
CAGRDRRMDEQYF
>TRBJ2-7|14|TRBV15|.|TRBD1
TGTGCCACCAGCAGAGATGGGACAGCCTACGAGCAGTACTTC
CATSRDGTAYEQYF
>TRBJ1-1|13|TRBV30|few|.
TGTGCCGGCCCGAGACAGAAGAACACTGAAGCTTTCTTT
CAGPRQKNTEAFF
>TRBJ2-5|12|TRBV29-1|.|TRBD2
TGCAGCGCCGCCACTAGCGGGGGGGCATGGTACTTC
CSAATSGGAWYF
>TRBJ2-7|15|TRBV6-1|.|TRBD2
TGTGCCAGCAGTTTTCCGACTAGCGGCTACTACGAGCAGTACTTC
CASSFPTSGYYEQYF
>TRBJ2-3|13|TRBV7-2|few|.
TGTGCCAGCGGGGAGGGACAAAGGCCGACGCAGTATTTT
CASGEGQRPTQYF
>TRBJ1-5|13|TRBV5-1|.|.
TGCGCCAGCAGCTTAGTAGGGGATCAGCCCCAGCATTTT
CASSLVGDQPQHF
>TRBJ2-3|14|TRBV18|few|.
TGTGCCAGCTCACCGGGGGCTAGCACAGATACGCAGTATTTT
CASSPGASTDTQYF
>TRBJ2-7|14|TRBV21-1|.|.
TGTGCCAGCAGCAAGATCAGGGTACCCTACGAGCAGTACTTC
CASSKIRVPYEQYF
>TRBJ2-7|14|TRBV2|once|.
TGTGCCAGCAGTGGCACCCTTCGCGGTGACGAGCAGTACTTC
CASSGTLRGDEQYF
>TRBJ1-5|12|TRBV2|.|.
TGTGCCAGCAGTGGGGAGGGTCCGCCCCAGCATTTT
CASSGEGPPQHF
>TRBJ1-5|14|TRBV15|.|TRBD1
TGTGCCACCAGCAGAGATACAGGGGTTCAGCCCCAGCATTTT
CATSRDTGVQPQHF
>TRBJ2-7|15|TRBV7-9|.|TRBD1
TGTGCCAGCAGCTGGGACAGGGGAGGCTCCTACGAGCAGTACTTC
CASSWDRGGSYEQYF
>TRBJ2-5|16|TRBV2|.|TRBD2
TGTGCCAGCAGGGAGCCCCAGCGGGAAGGTCGAGAGACCCAGTACTTC
CASREPQREGRETQYF
>TRBJ1-4|17|TRBV7-8|once|TRBD1
TGTGCCAGCAGCTCCAGGACAGGGGGCGACCAAGGGGAAAAACTGTTTTTT
CASSSRTGGDQGEKLFF
>TRBJ2-2|15|TRBV6-6|.|.
TGTGCCAGCAGCCCCCCGGGAGCTAACACCGGGGAGCTGTTTTTT
CASSPPGANTGELFF
>TRBJ2-7|15|TRBV4-1|.|TRBD1
TGCGCCAGCAGCGTCTGGACAGGGAGTTCTAGGGAGCAGTACTTC
CASSVWTGSSREQYF
>TRBJ2-7|12|TRBV30|.|.
TGTGCCTGGAGTGTACGCGCGGCTGAGCAGTACTTC
CAWSVRAAEQYF
>TRBJ1-1|13|TRBV7-3|few|.
TGTGCCAGCAGCTCGGGACAGAACACTGAAGCTTTCTTT
CASSSGQNTEAFF